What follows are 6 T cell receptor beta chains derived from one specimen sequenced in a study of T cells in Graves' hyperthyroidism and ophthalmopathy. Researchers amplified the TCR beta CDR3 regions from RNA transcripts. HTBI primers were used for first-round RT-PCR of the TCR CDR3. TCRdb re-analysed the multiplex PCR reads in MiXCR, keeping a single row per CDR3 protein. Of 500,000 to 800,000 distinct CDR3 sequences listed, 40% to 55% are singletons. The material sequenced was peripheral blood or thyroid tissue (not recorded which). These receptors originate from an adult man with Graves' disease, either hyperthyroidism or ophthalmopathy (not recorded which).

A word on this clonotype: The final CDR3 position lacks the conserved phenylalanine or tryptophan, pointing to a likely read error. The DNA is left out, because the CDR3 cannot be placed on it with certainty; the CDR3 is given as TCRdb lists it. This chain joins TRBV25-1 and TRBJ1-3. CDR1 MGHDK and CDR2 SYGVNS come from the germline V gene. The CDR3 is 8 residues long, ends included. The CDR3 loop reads CASSGWEG.

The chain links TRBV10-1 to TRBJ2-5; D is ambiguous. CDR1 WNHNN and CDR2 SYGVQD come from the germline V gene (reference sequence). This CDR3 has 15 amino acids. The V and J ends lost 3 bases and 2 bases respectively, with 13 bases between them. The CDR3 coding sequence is TGCGCCAGCAGTGACTCGTCAGGCGCACAAGAGACCCAGTACTTC. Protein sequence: CASSDSSGAQETQYF.

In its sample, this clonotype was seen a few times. CDR3 region: CSARDIGWSSYNSPLHF. The CDR3 nucleotides read TGCAGTGCTAGAGATATTGGGTGGAGCTCCTATAATTCACCCCTCCACTTT. The chain has TRBV20-1 and TRBJ1-6; D gene uncertain. Trimming shortened V by 0 bases and J by 0 bases, and 12 bases separated the two germline ends. The CDR3 sequence is 17 residues long. Germline assignment: CDR1 DFQATT and CDR2 SNEGSKA (reference sequence).

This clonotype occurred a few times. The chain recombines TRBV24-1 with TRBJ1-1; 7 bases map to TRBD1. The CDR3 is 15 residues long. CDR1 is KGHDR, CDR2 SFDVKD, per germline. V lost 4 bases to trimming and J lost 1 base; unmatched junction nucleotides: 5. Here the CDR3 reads CATSDRTGSNTEAFF. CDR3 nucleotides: TGTGCCACCAGTGACCGGACAGGCTCGAACACTGAAGCTTTCTTT.

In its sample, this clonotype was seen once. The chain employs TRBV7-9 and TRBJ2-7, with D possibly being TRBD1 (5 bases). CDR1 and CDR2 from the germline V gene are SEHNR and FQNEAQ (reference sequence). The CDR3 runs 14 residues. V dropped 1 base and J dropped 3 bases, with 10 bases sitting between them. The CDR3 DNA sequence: TGTGCCAGCAGCTTAGACGTGACAGTCTACGAGCAGTACTTC. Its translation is CASSLDVTVYEQYF.

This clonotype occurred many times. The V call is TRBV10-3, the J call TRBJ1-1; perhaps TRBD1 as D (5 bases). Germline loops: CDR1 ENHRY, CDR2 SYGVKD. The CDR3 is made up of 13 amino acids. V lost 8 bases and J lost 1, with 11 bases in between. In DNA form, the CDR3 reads TGTGCCATCGCCGACAGACAGAACACTGAAGCTTTCTTT. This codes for CAIADRQNTEAFF.